This T cell receptor beta chain was profiled in a study of blood T cells in healthy people across ages. A second PCR of 7 to 11 cycles used a sample-barcoded 5' primer and a J-beta primer mix. Using its own MiXCR run on the 5' RACE reads, TCRdb lists one record per CDR3 protein. The table lists hundreds of thousands of distinct CDR3 sequences, 20% to 30% of them singletons. CDR1 is LGHNA and CDR2 is YNFKEQ in the germline V gene. This CDR3 region has 16 residues. Trimming took 1 base from V and 3 from J; bases not matched to a gene: 6. The same data also went into a second study, on T cells of mothers and their children. That source reports: An overlap that was slightly higher, though non-significant, was seen in related mother-child pairs versus unrelated pairs.

The V gene is TRBV4-2, the J gene TRBJ2-5; TRBD2 aligns across 9 bases. The sequence came from a boy younger than 18 in good health. What was sequenced was blood. CDR3 sequence reads: CASSQGTRLAEETQYF. In DNA, the CDR3 is TGTGCCAGCAGCCAAGGGACACGACTAGCGGAAGAGACCCAGTACTTC.